A selection of T cell receptor beta chains follows, all from one sample in a study of a mutant IDH1 vaccine in newly diagnosed glioma. Libraries were prepared by immunoSEQ multiplex PCR; TCRdb keeps only in-frame clonotypes and omits some of them. Of 40,000 to 55,000 clones listed, about 91% were seen once; the top ten hold over 2%. These receptors lack a known antigen. The sequences come from PBMCs, collected from a glioma patient whose treatment included an IDH1 peptide vaccine. These receptors were taken from a man in his fifties or sixties with glioma. Both conserved end residues are part of each CDR3. D genes are given only for firm matches. Clone size is given for some rows only: seen once, a few or many times, or a class if the clone is expanded.

v_gene	abundance	j_gene	d_gene	CDR3nt	CDR3aa
TRBV6-5	NA	TRBJ1-1	NA	TGTGCCAGCAGAGCCGGGGCGATCTACACTGAAGCTTTCTTT	CASRAGAIYTEAFF
TRBV5-1	NA	TRBJ1-5	TRBD1	TGCGCCAGCAGCTTGACGACAGGGTCAGGCGATCAGCCCCAGCATTTT	CASSLTTGSGDQPQHF
TRBV5-1	NA	TRBJ2-3	NA	TGCGCCAGCAGCTTAGGGGAGGCCGCTTCCACAGATACGCAGTATTTT	CASSLGEAASTDTQYF
TRBV29-1	NA	TRBJ2-1	TRBD2	TGCAGCGTTGAAGGGGCGAGCGGGAGGGCCTTCAATGAGCAGTTCTTC	CSVEGASGRAFNEQFF
TRBV5-1	NA	TRBJ2-3	TRBD1	TGCGCCAGCAGCTTGGGACAGGGGGCCGCAGATACGCAGTATTTT	CASSLGQGAADTQYF
TRBV14	NA	TRBJ2-7	TRBD1	TGTGCCAGCAGCCACGCTCTCGGGACAGCCACCTACGAGCAGTACTTC	CASSHALGTATYEQYF
TRBV11-1	NA	TRBJ2-1	NA	TGTGCCAGCAGCCGCCGAGGGGATAATGAGCAGTTCTTC	CASSRRGDNEQFF
TRBV19	NA	TRBJ2-7	NA	TGTGCCAGTAGAAAACAGGGATCGGCCTACGAGCAGTACTTC	CASRKQGSAYEQYF
TRBV10-3	NA	TRBJ2-3	TRBD1	TGTGCCATCAGTGGGTGGACAGGGGTAAGGGCAGATACGCAGTATTTT	CAISGWTGVRADTQYF
TRBV5-8	NA	TRBJ2-3	NA	TGTGCCAGCAGCCCGGGGCGGGATAGAGATACGCAGTATTTT	CASSPGRDRDTQYF
TRBV2	NA	TRBJ2-3	NA	TGTGCCAGCAGTCGTGCCGGAGCAAGCACAGATACGCAGTATTTT	CASSRAGASTDTQYF
TRBV5-1	NA	TRBJ2-3	TRBD2	TGCGCCAGCAGTTTGGGGCTGCGGGGGGGCACAGATACGCAGTATTTT	CASSLGLRGGTDTQYF
TRBV29-1	NA	TRBJ1-2	TRBD1	TGCAGCGCCAACGGACAGGGCAACTATGGCTACACCTTC	CSANGQGNYGYTF
TRBV4-3	NA	TRBJ2-7	NA	TGCGCCAGCAGCCAAGGGACCGGCCTCTACGAGCAGTACTTC	CASSQGTGLYEQYF
TRBV6-4	few	TRBJ2-2	NA	TGTGCCAGCAGTGACTCAGTGGGAGCCGGGGAGCTGTTTTTT	CASSDSVGAGELFF
TRBV7-9	NA	TRBJ2-7	NA	TGTGCCAGCAGCCCCGACGGAGATTTTTACGAGCAGTACTTC	CASSPDGDFYEQYF
TRBV5-4	NA	TRBJ2-3	TRBD2	TGTGCCAGCAGCTTGGCGGGGGGTGGGACAGATACGCAGTATTTT	CASSLAGGGTDTQYF
TRBV5-8	NA	TRBJ1-2	TRBD1	TGTGCCAGCAGCTGGCTGGACAGGAACTTC	CASSWLDRNF
TRBV29-1	NA	TRBJ2-7	TRBD1	TGCAGCGTAAACCCCGCGGGACAGGTAAACGAGCAGTACTTC	CSVNPAGQVNEQYF
TRBV28	NA	TRBJ1-5	TRBD1	TGTGCCAGCAGACAGGACAGGGTTCCTCAGCCCCAGCATTTT	CASRQDRVPQPQHF
TRBV6-5	once	TRBJ2-2	NA	TGTGCCACCGCCAACAGGAACACCGGGGAGCTGTTTTTT	CATANRNTGELFF
TRBV9	NA	TRBJ2-2	NA	TGTGCCAGCAGCGTAGCAGTTGGGGGTACCGGGGAGCTGTTTTTT	CASSVAVGGTGELFF
TRBV15	NA	TRBJ1-2	NA	TGTGCCACCAGCAGAGACCGGAGGGATGGCTACACCTTC	CATSRDRRDGYTF
TRBV5-6	NA	TRBJ2-7	NA	TGTGCCAGCAGCCAGAACAGGGAGCGAGGTGGCTACGAGCAGTACTTC	CASSQNRERGGYEQYF
TRBV10-3	NA	TRBJ2-2	NA	TGTGCCATCATTACGGACAACCCGAACACCGGGGAGCTGTTTTTT	CAIITDNPNTGELFF
TRBV11-3	NA	TRBJ2-1	NA	TGTGCCAGCAGCTTCGGACAGTACAATGAGCAGTTCTTC	CASSFGQYNEQFF
TRBV6-5	NA	TRBJ2-7	NA	TGTGCCAGCAGTGGATACAGGGTAGGGAACGAGCAGTACTTC	CASSGYRVGNEQYF
TRBV9	NA	TRBJ1-2	NA	TGTGCCAGCAGCGGATTGGAGGGGATTGGCTATGGCTACACCTTC	CASSGLEGIGYGYTF
TRBV11-2	few	TRBJ2-7	TRBD1	TGTGCCAGCAGCTCCCTGAACCAGGGACAGGGGTCCTACGAGCAGTACTTC	CASSSLNQGQGSYEQYF
TRBV4-3	NA	TRBJ1-4	TRBD1	TGCGCCAGCAGCCCCAACCCCCCGGACAGGGATCGGGAAAAACTGTTTTTT	CASSPNPPDRDREKLFF
TRBV4-3	NA	TRBJ2-2	NA	TGCGCCAGCAGCCAAACTGGGGTCAGGAACACCGGGGAGCTGTTTTTT	CASSQTGVRNTGELFF
TRBV7-3	NA	TRBJ2-1	NA	TGTGCCAGCAGCCCATCCTCAACATCCCCCGAGCAGTTCTTC	CASSPSSTSPEQFF
TRBV4-3	NA	TRBJ1-3	NA	TGCGCCAGCAGCCAAGGAGGGAGGAACACCATATATTTT	CASSQGGRNTIYF
TRBV6-6	once	TRBJ2-7	TRBD1	TGTGCCAGCAGTTACGCGACAGGGGCGGCCTACGAGCAGTACTTC	CASSYATGAAYEQYF
TRBV27	once	TRBJ2-1	TRBD1	TGTGCCAGCAGAAAAGGGGACAGGCAGTTCTTC	CASRKGDRQFF
TRBV29-1	NA	TRBJ2-7	NA	TGCAGCGTTACAAACCGAGACAGTTACGAGCAGTACTTC	CSVTNRDSYEQYF
TRBV2	once	TRBJ1-5	NA	TGTGCCAGCACCCCTGGGGCGCAGAACAATCAGCCCCAGCATTTT	CASTPGAQNNQPQHF
TRBV29-1	NA	TRBJ1-1	NA	TGCAGCGTTGTAGCTAGGGACGGTGCTGAAGCTTTCTTT	CSVVARDGAEAFF
TRBV7-2	NA	TRBJ2-6	TRBD1	TGTGCCAGCAGCCCTACCTCCGGGACAGGACGTGCCGGGGCCAACGTCCTGACTTTC	CASSPTSGTGRAGANVLTF